Described below is a single T cell receptor (beta chain) sequence and its context. The antigen is not known. Sequencing was performed with immunoSEQ multiplex PCR; in TCRdb, only in-frame clones are kept and a portion is missing. The sample gives 140,000 to 150,000 clones, 70% to 80% of which show up once; 5.1% is in the top ten. Per germline, CDR1 SNHLY and CDR2 FYNNEI. After removal of 3 bases from V and 7 bases from J, the junction contained 10 bases not matched to a gene. CDR3 length: 16 residues. These data come from a study of cytotoxic CD8 clonotypes in ibrutinib-treated CLL. Study summary: The authors obtained response samples at a median of approximately 12 months of treatment, range 6 to 36.

General study results and limits: On treatment, the uncommon public clonotypes contracted or remained stable. Increased clonality at ibrutinib response gave way to a return toward baseline at progression. Pretreatment clonality was elevated relative to age-matched healthy donors and paralleled circulating CD8+ T-cell counts.

The sample was PBMCs, taken after 24 months of ibrutinib treatment. V gene TRBV2 combines with J gene TRBJ1-4, with 8 bases that match TRBD1. This clonotype was obtained from a human donor with chronic lymphocytic leukemia. The DNA of the CDR3 is TGTGCCAGCAGTGATCTGGACAGGGTGAAAAGTGAAAAACTGTTTTTT. Its protein is CASSDLDRVKSEKLFF.